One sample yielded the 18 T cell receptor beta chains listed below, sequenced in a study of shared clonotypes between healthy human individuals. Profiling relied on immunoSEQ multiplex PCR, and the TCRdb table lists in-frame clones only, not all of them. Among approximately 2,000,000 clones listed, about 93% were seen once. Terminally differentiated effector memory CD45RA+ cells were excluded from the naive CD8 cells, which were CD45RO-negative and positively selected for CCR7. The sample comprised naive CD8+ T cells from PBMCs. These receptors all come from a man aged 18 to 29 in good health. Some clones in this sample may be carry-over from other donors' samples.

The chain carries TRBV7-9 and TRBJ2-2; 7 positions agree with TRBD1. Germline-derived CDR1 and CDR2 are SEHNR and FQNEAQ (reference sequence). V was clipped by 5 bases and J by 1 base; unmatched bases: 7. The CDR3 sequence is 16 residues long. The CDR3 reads CASSPWTGGNTGELFF. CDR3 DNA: TGTGCCAGCAGCCCCTGGACAGGAGGGAACACCGGGGAGCTGTTTTTT.

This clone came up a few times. The CDR3 DNA follows: TGTGCCAGCAGTCTCATCAGCGGGCCCCAGCATTTT. As protein: CASSLISGPQHF. The rearrangement uses TRBV28 and TRBJ1-5; D not resolved. V gave up 5 bases and J gave up 9 bases, with 11 bases separating them. The CDR3 is made up of 12 amino acids. The germline V gene has CDR1 MDHEN and CDR2 SYDVKM.

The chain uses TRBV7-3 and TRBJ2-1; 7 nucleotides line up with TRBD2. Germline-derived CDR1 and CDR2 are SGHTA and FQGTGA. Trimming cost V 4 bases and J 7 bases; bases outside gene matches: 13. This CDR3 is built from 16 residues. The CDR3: CASSSLVGGSLNEQFF. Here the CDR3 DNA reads TGTGCCAGCAGCTCCCTTGTGGGAGGGTCTTTAAATGAGCAGTTCTTC.

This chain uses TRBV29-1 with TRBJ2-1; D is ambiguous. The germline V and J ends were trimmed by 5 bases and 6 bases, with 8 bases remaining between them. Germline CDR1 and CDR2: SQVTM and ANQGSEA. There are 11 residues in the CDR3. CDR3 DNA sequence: TGCAGCGTTCTAACGTTCAATGAGCAGTTCTTC. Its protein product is CSVLTFNEQFF.

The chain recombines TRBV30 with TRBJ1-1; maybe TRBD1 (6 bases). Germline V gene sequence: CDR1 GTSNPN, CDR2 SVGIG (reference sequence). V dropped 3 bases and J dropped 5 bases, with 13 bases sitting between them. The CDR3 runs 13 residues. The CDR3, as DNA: TGTGCCTGGAGAATTGGGGGCTGGACTGAAGCTTTCTTT. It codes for CAWRIGGWTEAFF.

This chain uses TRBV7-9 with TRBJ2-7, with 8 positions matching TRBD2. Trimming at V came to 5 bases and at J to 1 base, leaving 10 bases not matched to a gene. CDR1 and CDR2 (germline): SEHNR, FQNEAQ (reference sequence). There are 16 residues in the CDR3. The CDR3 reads CASSPASGSGSYEQYF. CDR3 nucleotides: TGTGCCAGCAGCCCCGCCAGCGGGAGCGGGTCCTACGAGCAGTACTTC.

The CDR3, as DNA: TGCGCCAGCAGCCAAGAGGGACAGGGTTACTATGGCTACACCTTC. The encoded protein is CASSQEGQGYYGYTF. The chain has TRBV4-3 and TRBJ1-2; 9 positions agree with TRBD1. Germline CDR1 and CDR2: LGHNA and YSLEER. This CDR3 is 15 amino acids long. V shed 0 bases, J shed 3 bases, and the junction held 2 bases outside the gene matches.

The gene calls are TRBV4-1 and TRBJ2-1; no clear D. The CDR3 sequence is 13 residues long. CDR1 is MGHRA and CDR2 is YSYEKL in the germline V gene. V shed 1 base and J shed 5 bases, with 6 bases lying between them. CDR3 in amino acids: CASSQVLNNEQFF. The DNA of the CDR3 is TGCGCCAGCAGCCAAGTGCTTAACAATGAGCAGTTCTTC.

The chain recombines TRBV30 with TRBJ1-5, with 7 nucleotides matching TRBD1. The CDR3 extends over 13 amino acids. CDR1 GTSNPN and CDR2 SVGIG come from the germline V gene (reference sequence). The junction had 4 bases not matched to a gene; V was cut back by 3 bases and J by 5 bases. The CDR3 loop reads CAWSETGHQPQHF. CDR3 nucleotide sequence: TGTGCCTGGAGCGAGACAGGGCATCAGCCCCAGCATTTT.

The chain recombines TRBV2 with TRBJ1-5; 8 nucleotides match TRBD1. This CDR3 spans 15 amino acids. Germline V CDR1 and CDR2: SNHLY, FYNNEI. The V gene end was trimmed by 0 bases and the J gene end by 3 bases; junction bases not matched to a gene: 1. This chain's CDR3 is CASSEAGQVNQPQHF. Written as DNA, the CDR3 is TGTGCCAGCAGTGAAGCGGGACAGGTCAATCAGCCCCAGCATTTT.

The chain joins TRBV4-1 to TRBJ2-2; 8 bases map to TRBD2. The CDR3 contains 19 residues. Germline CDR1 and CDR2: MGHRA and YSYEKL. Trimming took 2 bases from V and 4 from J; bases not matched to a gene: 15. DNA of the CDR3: TGCGCCAGCAGCCAAACTCCCCCTTTAGGACTAGCCGGCACCGGGGAGCTGTTTTTT. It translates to CASSQTPPLGLAGTGELFF.

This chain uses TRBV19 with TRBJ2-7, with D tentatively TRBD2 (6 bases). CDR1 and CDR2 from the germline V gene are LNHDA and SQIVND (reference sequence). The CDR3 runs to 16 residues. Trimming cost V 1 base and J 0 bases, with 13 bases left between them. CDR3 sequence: CASSIGLGGDSYEQYF. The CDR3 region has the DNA TGTGCCAGTAGTATAGGATTGGGGGGAGACTCCTACGAGCAGTACTTC.

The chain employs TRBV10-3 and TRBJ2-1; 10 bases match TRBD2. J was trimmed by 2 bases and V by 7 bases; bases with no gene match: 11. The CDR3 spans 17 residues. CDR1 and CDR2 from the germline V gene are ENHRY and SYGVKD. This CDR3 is CAITNRTSGLTYNEQFF. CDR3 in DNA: TGTGCCATCACCAATCGGACTAGCGGCCTGACCTACAATGAGCAGTTCTTC.

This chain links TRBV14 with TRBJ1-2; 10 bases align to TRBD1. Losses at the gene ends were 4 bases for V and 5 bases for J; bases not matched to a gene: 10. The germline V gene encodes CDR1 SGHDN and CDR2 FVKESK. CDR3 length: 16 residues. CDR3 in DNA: TGTGCCAGCAGCCCCCCCCGGGACAGGGGCAAATATGGCTACACCTTC. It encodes CASSPPRDRGKYGYTF.

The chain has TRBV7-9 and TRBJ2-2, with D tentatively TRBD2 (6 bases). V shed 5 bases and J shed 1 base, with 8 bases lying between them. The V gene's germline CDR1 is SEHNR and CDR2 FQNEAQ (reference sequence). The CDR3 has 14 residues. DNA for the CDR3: TGTGCCAGCAGCGATAGCGGGAACACCGGGGAGCTGTTTTTT. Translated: CASSDSGNTGELFF.

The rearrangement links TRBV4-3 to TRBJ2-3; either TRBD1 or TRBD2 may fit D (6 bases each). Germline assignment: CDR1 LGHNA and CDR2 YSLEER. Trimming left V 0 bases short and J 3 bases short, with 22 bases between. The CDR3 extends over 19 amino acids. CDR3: CASSQELEGQTYWTDTQYF. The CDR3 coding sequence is TGCGCCAGCAGCCAAGAGTTGGAGGGACAAACTTACTGGACAGATACGCAGTATTTT.

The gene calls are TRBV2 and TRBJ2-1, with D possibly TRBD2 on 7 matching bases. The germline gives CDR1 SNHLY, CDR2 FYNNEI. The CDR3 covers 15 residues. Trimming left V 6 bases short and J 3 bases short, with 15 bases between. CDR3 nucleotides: TGTGCCAGCAGCGAGGGGGGGTCATACTACAATGAGCAGTTCTTC. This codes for CASSEGGSYYNEQFF.

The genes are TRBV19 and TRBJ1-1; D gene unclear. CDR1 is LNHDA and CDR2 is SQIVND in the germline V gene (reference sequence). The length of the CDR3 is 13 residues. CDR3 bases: TGTGCAACGTGTCGGGCCTACGGCACTGAAGCTTTCTTT. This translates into CATCRAYGTEAFF.